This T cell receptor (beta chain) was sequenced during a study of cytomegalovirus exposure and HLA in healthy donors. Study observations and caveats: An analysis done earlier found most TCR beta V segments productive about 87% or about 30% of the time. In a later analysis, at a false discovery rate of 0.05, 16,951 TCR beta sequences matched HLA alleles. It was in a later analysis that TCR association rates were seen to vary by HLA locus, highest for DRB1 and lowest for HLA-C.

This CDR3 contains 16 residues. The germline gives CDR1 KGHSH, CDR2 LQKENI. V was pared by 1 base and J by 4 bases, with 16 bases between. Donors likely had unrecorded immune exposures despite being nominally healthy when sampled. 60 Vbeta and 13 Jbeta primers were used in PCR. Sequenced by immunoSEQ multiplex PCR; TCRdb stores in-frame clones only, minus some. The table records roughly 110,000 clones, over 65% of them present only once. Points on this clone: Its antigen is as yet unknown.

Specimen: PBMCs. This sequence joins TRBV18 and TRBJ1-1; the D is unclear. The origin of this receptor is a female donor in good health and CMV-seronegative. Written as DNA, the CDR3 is TGTGCCAGCTCACCACAAGTAGTCGCGGCGGGCACTGAAGCTTTCTTT. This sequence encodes CASSPQVVAAGTEAFF.